This entry describes one T cell receptor beta chain. Its specificity is not known. The method, 5' RACE with UMI labels, was used to prepare the TRB cDNA libraries. TCRdb reprocessed the 5' RACE reads and reports one entry per CDR3 protein, with no DNA. This sample lists around 150,000 distinct CDR3 sequences; its ten largest clones have around 0.37%. This entry is derived from a study of CXCR3-negative and CXCR3-positive naive CD8 T cells. Study-level points and caveats: Naive cells used TRBV-TRBJ genes in much the same way whether CXCR3-negative or CXCR3-positive; memory cells did not. CXCR3-positive naive cells carried more hydrophobic TRB CDR3s than CXCR3-negative ones. Memory CD8+ cells showed much lower diversity, while both naive subsets displayed comparably high diversity.

In germline, CDR1 is SGHVS, CDR2 FNYEAQ. CDR3 length equals 14 residues. CD45RO-CCR7+CD27+CD95- cells counted as naive CD8+ T cells. The rearrangement links TRBV7-6 to TRBJ2-2; no DNA is available, so the TRBD1 call from TCRdb remains unchecked. Specimen: naive CXCR3+ CD8+ T cells from blood. Regarding subset: CD45RO-CCR7+CD27+CD95- naive CD8+ T cells expressing CXCR3 (TNR3+). The receptor was derived from a human donor in good health. Some clones in this sample may be carry-over from other donors' samples. This chain's CDR3 is CASSSRAGLLELFF.